This T cell receptor beta chain stems from a study of cytomegalovirus exposure and HLA in healthy donors. This clone came up once. The germline V and J ends were trimmed by 2 bases and 6 bases, with 14 bases remaining between them. The CDR3 loop spans 15 amino acids. Germline values: CDR1 MNHEY, CDR2 SMNVEV (reference sequence). The PCR made use of 60 Vbeta and 13 Jbeta primers. Assay: immunoSEQ multiplex PCR; the TCRdb copy retains only in-frame clones and omits some. The table records about 150,000 clones, around 79% of them present only once. The clonotype originates from a male donor in good health and CMV-seronegative. The genes are TRBV27 and TRBJ1-5, with a tentative D call TRBD1 (5 bases). The sequenced sample was PBMCs. CDR3 residues: CASSLRQGGSQPQHF. The CDR3 nucleotides are TGTGCCAGCAGTTTACGGCAGGGAGGGAGTCAGCCCCAGCATTTT.